The rows below give T cell receptor beta chains drawn from one sample of a study of cytomegalovirus exposure and HLA in healthy donors. TCRdb's copy holds only in-frame clones and misses some; the assay was immunoSEQ multiplex PCR. The sample includes approximately 50,000 clones, about three quarters seen only once; the top ten take more than 7%. Sequencing input: PBMCs. These receptors originate from a man younger than 45 in good health and CMV-seropositive. Both conserved end residues are part of each CDR3. A D gene is named only where the DNA matches it firmly. Size is omitted from some rows. Given values are once, few, many or a class for expanded clones.

abundance,v_gene,j_gene,d_gene,CDR3nt,CDR3aa
NA,TRBV27,TRBJ1-6,NA,TGTGCCAGCAGTTTAACCAACCGGGGTATAAGCGCACCCCTCCACTTT,CASSLTNRGISAPLHF
NA,TRBV7-9,TRBJ1-2,NA,TGTGCCAGCAGTTTTGCTCCCGCGGGCTATGGCTACACCTTC,CASSFAPAGYGYTF
NA,TRBV15,TRBJ1-1,TRBD1,TGTGCCACCAGCAGTAGTGGACAGGGCCCTGAAGCTTTCTTT,CATSSSGQGPEAFF
NA,TRBV4-1,TRBJ1-1,TRBD1,TGCGCCAGCAGCCAAGAAGGGACAGGGTTTATCACTGAAGCTTTCTTT,CASSQEGTGFITEAFF
NA,TRBV5-6,TRBJ1-1,TRBD1,TGTGCCAGCAGCCCTCGCTTGACAGGGTTCACTGAAGCTTTCTTT,CASSPRLTGFTEAFF
NA,TRBV30,TRBJ1-1,TRBD1,TGTGCCTGGACGGACAGGGGGCGGATCCCGGGCACTGAAGCTTTCTTT,CAWTDRGRIPGTEAFF
NA,TRBV2,TRBJ2-7,NA,TGTGCCAGCGTAGTAGACGGGAGCTACGAGCAGTACTTC,CASVVDGSYEQYF
NA,TRBV7-6,TRBJ1-5,TRBD1,TGTGCCAGCAGCCCAGGGGGAGGAGGACAGCCCCAGCATTTT,CASSPGGGGQPQHF
NA,TRBV5-7,TRBJ2-5,TRBD1,TGTGCCAGCAGCGGTGGCGGACAGGGGCAAGAGACCCAGTACTTC,CASSGGGQGQETQYF
NA,TRBV19,TRBJ2-7,TRBD1,TGTGCCAGTAGTATGTGGGACAGAGATTACGAGCAGTACTTC,CASSMWDRDYEQYF
few,TRBV7-2,TRBJ2-3,TRBD1,TGTGCCAGCAGCTTAGCCTTCGCAGGGGGTGGTGGAGATACGCAGTATTTT,CASSLAFAGGGGDTQYF
NA,TRBV6-1,TRBJ2-3,NA,TGTGCCAGCAGATTCTCTAATGGTGGCACAGATACGCAGTATTTT,CASRFSNGGTDTQYF
NA,TRBV9,TRBJ1-6,NA,TGTGCCAGCAGCTCCCGGGACACGTATAATTCACCCCTCCACTTT,CASSSRDTYNSPLHF
NA,TRBV10-3,TRBJ1-1,NA,TGTGCCATCAGTGAGACAGGGCCTAGAGTCACTGAAGCTTTCTTT,CAISETGPRVTEAFF
once,TRBV5-4,TRBJ2-5,TRBD1,TGTGCCAGCAGCTTGGAGAGACAGGGGTCGGGGACCCAGTACTTC,CASSLERQGSGTQYF
NA,TRBV29-1,TRBJ2-7,NA,TGCAGCGTTGGGACTTACGCCTACGAGCAGTACTTC,CSVGTYAYEQYF
few,TRBV5-5,TRBJ1-4,NA,TGTGCCAGCAGCGAGCAAGGGGTTTGGGAAAAACTGTTTTTT,CASSEQGVWEKLFF
NA,TRBV30,TRBJ2-3,TRBD2,TGTGCCTGGAGTGTATCGGGGGCGGGGGGGGCGCCGCGGTATTTT,CAWSVSGAGGAPRYF
NA,TRBV9,TRBJ1-5,TRBD1,TGTGCCAGCAGCGCCACCGGGACAGGTATTCAGCCCCAGCATTTT,CASSATGTGIQPQHF
NA,TRBV11-2,TRBJ2-7,TRBD1,TGTGCCAGCAGCTACCGGGACAGACGCTACGAGCAGTACTTC,CASSYRDRRYEQYF
NA,TRBV6-1,TRBJ1-1,TRBD1,TGTGCCAGCAGGGACAGGGAGGATGGCACTGAAGCTTTCTTT,CASRDREDGTEAFF
NA,TRBV5-8,TRBJ2-7,NA,TGTGCCAGCAGCTGGGGCCAGGGTGGCTACGAGCAGTACTTC,CASSWGQGGYEQYF
few,TRBV6-6,TRBJ2-2,NA,TGTGCCAGCAGTCAAGGGGTCTTGAAAACCGGGGAGCTGTTTTTT,CASSQGVLKTGELFF
once,TRBV7-9,TRBJ2-7,NA,TGTGCCAGCAGCTTAGGGGTCGCGGGACGTGAGCAGTACTTC,CASSLGVAGREQYF
NA,TRBV6-5,TRBJ2-7,TRBD2,TGTGCCAGCAGTAACCTAGCGGGGGGGCCCTACGAGCAGTACTTC,CASSNLAGGPYEQYF
NA,TRBV10-2,TRBJ1-2,NA,TGCGCCAGCAGTGAGCAGGTTTACAGGGTCTATGGCTACACCTTC,CASSEQVYRVYGYTF
few,TRBV10-1,TRBJ1-4,NA,TGCGCCAGCAGTGAGTCGGAGGGCGCGGAGGAAAAACTGTTTTTT,CASSESEGAEEKLFF
NA,TRBV7-3,TRBJ2-1,TRBD2,TGTGCCAGCAGCCCTGGGACTAGCGGGGGGAATGAGCAGTTCTTC,CASSPGTSGGNEQFF
NA,TRBV27,TRBJ2-2,TRBD2,TGTGCCAGCAGTTCCTTAGCGGGGGGGCCGGCCGGGGAGCTGTTTTTT,CASSSLAGGPAGELFF
NA,TRBV7-2,TRBJ2-7,NA,TGTGCCAGCAGCTTAGCGGGGACATCCTACGAGCAGTACTTC,CASSLAGTSYEQYF
NA,TRBV18,TRBJ2-1,TRBD1,TGTGCCAGCTCACCACCGGGGTTCGGGACAGGGGACGATGAGCAGTTCTTC,CASSPPGFGTGDDEQFF
few,TRBV7-9,TRBJ2-7,NA,TGTGCCAGCAGCTTCCTGACAGAAACCTACGAGCAGTACTTC,CASSFLTETYEQYF
NA,TRBV29-1,TRBJ2-7,NA,TGCAGCGTTGTAGGACAGTTCTACGAGCAGTACTTC,CSVVGQFYEQYF
once,TRBV9,TRBJ1-6,TRBD1,TGTGCCAGCAGCCCTATTGACAGGGGGCGCATCAGTTCACCCCTCCACTTT,CASSPIDRGRISSPLHF
NA,TRBV5-6,TRBJ1-1,NA,TGTGCCAGCAGCTTCCCCGGGGACACTGAAGCTTTCTTT,CASSFPGDTEAFF